Listed below are T cell receptor beta chains from one sample, sequenced in a study of cytomegalovirus exposure and HLA in healthy donors. Assay: immunoSEQ multiplex PCR; the TCRdb copy retains only in-frame clones and omits some. This table has hundreds of thousands of clones, 90% appearing once. Specimen: PBMCs. Receptor source: a woman in her twenties or thirties in good health and CMV-seronegative. CDR3s include the opening cysteine and the closing phenylalanine or tryptophan. D genes are given only for firm matches. The size field is filled for only some rows; it gives once, few, many or a size class.

CDR3nt,CDR3aa,abundance,d_gene,j_gene,v_gene
TGCGCCAGCAGCCAAAAAAGTCCGGGATACGGCAATGAGCAGTTCTTC,CASSQKSPGYGNEQFF,-,-,TRBJ2-1,TRBV4-3
TGTGCCAGCAGCTTGGCCGCAGGGAACACTGAAGCTTTCTTT,CASSLAAGNTEAFF,-,-,TRBJ1-1,TRBV5-6
TGTGCCAGCAGCTTAGGGAGGGGGGAGCAGTTCTTC,CASSLGRGEQFF,-,-,TRBJ2-1,TRBV13
TGTGCCAGCGGAAGTTTCCGGGAGCAGTACTTC,CASGSFREQYF,-,-,TRBJ2-7,TRBV7-9
TGTGCCAGCAGCTTTACTTCTAGCGGATACAATGAGCAGTTCTTC,CASSFTSSGYNEQFF,-,TRBD2,TRBJ2-1,TRBV5-6
TGCGCCAGCAGCCAGGGCCCCTTCGGGACCCAGTACTTC,CASSQGPFGTQYF,-,-,TRBJ2-5,TRBV4-1
TGTGCCAGCAGCGCGTCCGATAACAGAGAAAAACTGTTTTTT,CASSASDNREKLFF,-,-,TRBJ1-4,TRBV9
TGCGCCAGCAGCTTGGACCCTGGGGACACTGAAGCTTTCTTT,CASSLDPGDTEAFF,-,-,TRBJ1-1,TRBV5-1
TGTGCCAGCAGCTTAACTCTAGAGGCCGAGCAGTACTTC,CASSLTLEAEQYF,-,-,TRBJ2-7,TRBV7-8
TGTGCCAGCGGGTTCTATTCCTACAATGAGCAGTTCTTC,CASGFYSYNEQFF,-,-,TRBJ2-1,TRBV7-9
TGTGCCAGCGGACGACTAGCGGGACACAATGAGCAGTTCTTC,CASGRLAGHNEQFF,-,TRBD2,TRBJ2-1,TRBV28
TGCGCCAGCAGTTCCTCTGGGGCCAACGTCCTGACTTTC,CASSSSGANVLTF,-,-,TRBJ2-6,TRBV10-1
TGTGCCAGCAGCGTAGAGCCGGGACTAGCGAAAGGCGAGCAGTTCTTC,CASSVEPGLAKGEQFF,-,TRBD2,TRBJ2-1,TRBV9
TGTGCCAGCAACCGGGACAGGGTCAATCAGCCCCAGCATTTT,CASNRDRVNQPQHF,-,TRBD1,TRBJ1-5,TRBV6-1
TGTGCCAGCAGCAAACAGGCAAACACTGAAGCTTTCTTT,CASSKQANTEAFF,-,-,TRBJ1-1,TRBV7-6
TGTGCCAGCAGTTTGTCGGGTATGAACACTGAAGCTTTCTTT,CASSLSGMNTEAFF,-,-,TRBJ1-1,TRBV27
TGTGCCAGCAGCTACGTAGCGGGAGGGCCTCACGAGCAGTACTTC,CASSYVAGGPHEQYF,-,TRBD2,TRBJ2-7,TRBV5-4
TGTGCCAGCAGCCAAGGACAGGGGACCACCGGGGAGCTGTTTTTT,CASSQGQGTTGELFF,-,TRBD1,TRBJ2-2,TRBV4-2
TGCGCCAGCAGCTTTATAGCGGGAGGGCCGTCATCTGAGCAGTTCTTC,CASSFIAGGPSSEQFF,-,TRBD2,TRBJ2-1,TRBV5-1
TGTGCCAGCAGCTTTTATCATACCTACGAGCAGTACTTC,CASSFYHTYEQYF,-,-,TRBJ2-7,TRBV11-3
TGTGCCAGCGGCTGGGGCGGCTCCTACAATGAGCAGTTCTTC,CASGWGGSYNEQFF,-,-,TRBJ2-1,TRBV2
TGTGCCAGCAGCTTAATTGCGGGAGGGTGGGAGACCCAGTACTTC,CASSLIAGGWETQYF,-,TRBD2,TRBJ2-5,TRBV7-8
TGCGCCAGCAGCTTTACGGATAACACGGAGACCCAGTACTTC,CASSFTDNTETQYF,-,-,TRBJ2-5,TRBV5-1
TGCGCCAGCAGCCAAGATCAAGGGGTTCCCCACACAGATACGCAGTATTTT,CASSQDQGVPHTDTQYF,-,-,TRBJ2-3,TRBV4-1
TGTGCCAGGGAGGCACTGGGCACAGATACGCAGTATTTT,CAREALGTDTQYF,-,-,TRBJ2-3,TRBV19
TGTGCCACTGGAGGGGTGGGGGGCCCCACCGGGGAGCTGTTTTTT,CATGGVGGPTGELFF,-,-,TRBJ2-2,TRBV6-1
TGCGCCAGCACTTCTAGCGGGATAAATGAGCAGTTCTTC,CASTSSGINEQFF,-,TRBD2,TRBJ2-1,TRBV5-1
TGTGCCAGCAGTTACATAACCGGGGAGCTGTTTTTT,CASSYITGELFF,-,-,TRBJ2-2,TRBV6-5
TGTGCCAGCAGTTTAGGACTAGCGGGAGATACGCAGTATTTT,CASSLGLAGDTQYF,-,TRBD2,TRBJ2-3,TRBV27
TGTGCCAGCAGTTTATCGATGGGCGGTTACAATGAGCAGTTCTTC,CASSLSMGGYNEQFF,-,-,TRBJ2-1,TRBV27
TGTGCCTGCACAGGGTTCGGAGAAAAACTGTTTTTT,CACTGFGEKLFF,-,-,TRBJ1-4,TRBV2
TGTGCCAGCAGCGTAGTCGGGACTAGCCGCCTTCACTTAGATACGCAGTATTTT,CASSVVGTSRLHLDTQYF,-,TRBD2,TRBJ2-3,TRBV9
TGTGCCAGCACCATCTTGACTAGCGGGAGCACAGATACGCAGTATTTT,CASTILTSGSTDTQYF,-,TRBD2,TRBJ2-3,TRBV5-6
TGTGCTAGTGGTTTGTTAGGACCGAGCTCCTACGAGCAGTACTTC,CASGLLGPSSYEQYF,-,-,TRBJ2-7,TRBV12-5
TGTGCCAGCAGGACTAGCGGGAGCACAGATACGCAGTATTTT,CASRTSGSTDTQYF,-,TRBD2,TRBJ2-3,TRBV6-1
TGCGCCAGCAAGCCTGAGTCATTTGTATACGAGCAGTACTTC,CASKPESFVYEQYF,-,-,TRBJ2-7,TRBV5-1
TGTGCCAGCAGCCTCGGGGGGACCCAGTACTTC,CASSLGGTQYF,-,-,TRBJ2-5,TRBV6-1
TGTGCCAGCAGCTTAGGAGGGGCAGGGTCGTACGAGCAGTACTTC,CASSLGGAGSYEQYF,few,-,TRBJ2-7,TRBV11-2
TGTGCCAGCAGCAAAGCTCTAGCGGCGACCTACGAGCAGTACTTC,CASSKALAATYEQYF,-,-,TRBJ2-7,TRBV21-1
TGTGCCAGCAGTGAAGCGGCAGGCCCTTGGGAAAAACTGTTTTTT,CASSEAAGPWEKLFF,-,-,TRBJ1-4,TRBV2
TGTGCCAGCAGTCCCCTCTTAGAAGGGCTGCAGTACTTC,CASSPLLEGLQYF,-,-,TRBJ2-5,TRBV27
TGTGCCAGCAGCCGTGGACTAGCGGGAACCTACGAGCAGTACTTC,CASSRGLAGTYEQYF,-,TRBD2,TRBJ2-7,TRBV7-3
TGTGCCAGCAGTGAACGAAGGGGAACCTACAATGAGCAGTTCTTC,CASSERRGTYNEQFF,-,-,TRBJ2-1,TRBV2
TGTGCCAGCAGGCTTACAGACCACTCTGGGGCCAACGTCCTGACTTTC,CASRLTDHSGANVLTF,-,-,TRBJ2-6,TRBV5-4
TGTGCCAGCAAAGAGTCTTCCTACGAGCAGTACTTC,CASKESSYEQYF,-,-,TRBJ2-7,TRBV28
TGTGCCAGCAGTCTTACCTGGCAGGGGTCCCGAGAGACCCAGTACTTC,CASSLTWQGSRETQYF,-,-,TRBJ2-5,TRBV27
TGTGCCAGCAGTGAAATTAGGCTAGCCTACGAGCAGTACTTC,CASSEIRLAYEQYF,-,-,TRBJ2-7,TRBV6-1
TGTGCCAGCAGTTCCAGTCGGGGGTTTGTTGACACTGAAGCTTTCTTT,CASSSSRGFVDTEAFF,-,-,TRBJ1-1,TRBV6-5
TGTGCCAGCAGCTCTGCTTTAGGAGCGGGAGTAATGAATGAGCAGTTCTTC,CASSSALGAGVMNEQFF,-,TRBD2,TRBJ2-1,TRBV11-2
TGTGCCACGGAGCCTGGTATTCGGGGTAATCAGCCCCAGCATTTT,CATEPGIRGNQPQHF,few,-,TRBJ1-5,TRBV19
TGTGCCAGCAGCCTGTCCGGGAGTACAGATACGCAGTATTTT,CASSLSGSTDTQYF,-,-,TRBJ2-3,TRBV7-3
TGTGCCAGCAGCTTCGGACACAATCAGCCCCAGCATTTT,CASSFGHNQPQHF,-,-,TRBJ1-5,TRBV13
TGTGCCAGCAGTGAAAGGGGGGAGGGCCCAGATACGCAGTATTTT,CASSERGEGPDTQYF,once,-,TRBJ2-3,TRBV25-1
TGTGCCAGCAGCTTCTACGGGACCTACGAGCAGTACTTC,CASSFYGTYEQYF,-,-,TRBJ2-7,TRBV5-6
TGTGCCAGCAGCGTGGGACTAGCGAGCACAGATACGCAGTATTTT,CASSVGLASTDTQYF,-,TRBD2,TRBJ2-3,TRBV9